This T cell receptor (beta chain) was sequenced for a study of cytomegalovirus exposure and HLA in healthy donors. The study's findings and limits: CMV antigen specificity was confirmed in vitro for three CMV-associated chains. Listed as cytomegalovirus-associated were over 150 TCR beta chains.

A word on this clone: Its cognate antigen is unknown.

The CDR3 is 15 amino acids. Germline assignment: CDR1 MDHEN and CDR2 SYDVKM. V shed 5 bases and J 1 base; nucleotides not matched to a gene: 5. Sequencing used immunoSEQ multiplex PCR; TCRdb keeps in-frame clones, though not all of them. The sample has approximately 200,000 clones, around 90% seen once; the top ten hold about 2.7%. The source material was PBMCs. The source is a young woman in good health and CMV-seronegative. The chain links TRBV28 to TRBJ2-3, with 8 bases aligning to TRBD1. CDR3 region: CASSRQGLRTDTQYF. The CDR3 nucleotides are TGTGCCAGCAGTCGACAGGGGCTTCGCACAGATACGCAGTATTTT.